This note documents a single T cell receptor (beta chain) sequence. The method was immunoSEQ multiplex PCR; TCRdb's version includes in-frame clones alone and lacks a portion of them. The table records under 300,000 clones, more than 65% of them present only once. In assigning cohorts, the study relied on participant-reported clinical history. Cohort 3 donors counted as recovered after two negative PCRs, clearance, or resolved symptoms. The length of the CDR3 is 16 residues. V gave up 3 bases and J gave up 0 bases, with 15 bases separating them. Germline values: CDR1 SGHRS, CDR2 YFSETQ. This entry comes from a study of blood T cell repertoires in COVID-19.

The V call is TRBV5-1, the J call TRBJ1-1; the D gene is possibly TRBD1 (5 bases). This clonotype originated in a man in his fifties who had recovered from COVID-19. Sample: PBMCs or T cells enriched from blood (not recorded which). CDR3 residues: CASSYPTDSLNTEAFF. The CDR3 nucleotides read TGCGCCAGCAGCTACCCGACAGACAGCTTGAACACTGAAGCTTTCTTT.